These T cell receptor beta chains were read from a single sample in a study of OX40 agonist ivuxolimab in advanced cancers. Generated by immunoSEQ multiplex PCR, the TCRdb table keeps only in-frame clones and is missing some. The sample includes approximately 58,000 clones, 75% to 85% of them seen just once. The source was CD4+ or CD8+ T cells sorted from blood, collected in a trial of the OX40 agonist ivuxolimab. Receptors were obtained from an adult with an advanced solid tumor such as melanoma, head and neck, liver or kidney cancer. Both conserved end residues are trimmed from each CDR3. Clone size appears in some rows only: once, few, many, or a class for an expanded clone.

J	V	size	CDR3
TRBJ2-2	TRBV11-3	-	ASSLQSNTGELF
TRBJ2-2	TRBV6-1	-	ASSSGTGQGGELF
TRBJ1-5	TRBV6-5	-	ASSYDRTYQPQH
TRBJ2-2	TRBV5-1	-	ASSSVHSEGTAGELF
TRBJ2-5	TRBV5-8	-	ASSSRASVKTQY
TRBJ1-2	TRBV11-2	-	ASSYANYGYT
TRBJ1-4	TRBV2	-	ASIPRFLPYTNEKLF
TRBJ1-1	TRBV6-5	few	ASSKSGKEVTEAF
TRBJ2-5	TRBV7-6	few	ASALGNGGIQETQY
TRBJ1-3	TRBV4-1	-	ASSQLSASSGNTIY
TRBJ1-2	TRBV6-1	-	ASVETGQRSYGYT
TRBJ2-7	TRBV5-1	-	ASSSWDRGQY
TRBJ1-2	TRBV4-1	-	ASSQERDRGSGYT
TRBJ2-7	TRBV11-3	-	ASSLGRWGNYYEQY
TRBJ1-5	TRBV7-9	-	ASSPNRNQPQH
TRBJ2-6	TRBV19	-	ASSGVRGAGANVLT
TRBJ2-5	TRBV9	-	ASSVQLAGVETQY
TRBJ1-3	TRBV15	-	ATSREIGGTPGNTIY
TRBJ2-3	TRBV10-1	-	ASSESPGVTQY
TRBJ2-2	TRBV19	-	ASSNVKGTGELF
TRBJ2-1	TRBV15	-	ATSYNTYNEQF
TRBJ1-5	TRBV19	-	ASSIWGQGINQPQH
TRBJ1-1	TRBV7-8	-	ASSLASPPAGGTEAF
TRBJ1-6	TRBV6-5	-	ASSRGSGSPLH
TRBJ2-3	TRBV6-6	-	ASSPTSGETDTQY
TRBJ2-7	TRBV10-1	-	ASSESRAGGGEQY
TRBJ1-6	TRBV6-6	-	ASRGTDKGTSPLH
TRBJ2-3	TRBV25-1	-	ASSELAGGTTDTQY
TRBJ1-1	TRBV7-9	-	ASSLWGLRGSGDTEAF
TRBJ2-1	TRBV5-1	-	ASSLGGTATRNEQF
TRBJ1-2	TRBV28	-	ASSLVKRGDGYT
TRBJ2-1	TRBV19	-	ASSTQRGAGEQF
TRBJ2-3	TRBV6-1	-	ASSEAGGLADTQY
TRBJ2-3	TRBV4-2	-	ASSQDGTLGGTDTQY